This T cell receptor beta chain was recorded in a study of CD8 T cells in ankylosing spondylitis. Points from the study as a whole: It appeared that ankylosing spondylitis blood was characterized by a TCR beta motif of several highly homologous variants.

Germline assignment: CDR1 KGHSH and CDR2 LQKENI. V lost 3 bases and J lost 9, with 6 bases in between. The CDR3 is 11 amino acids. As concerns this clonotype: As yet, its antigen is unknown.

For TCR beta, libraries came from quantitative 5'-RACE with molecular barcodes. TCRdb reanalysed the 5' RACE reads using MiXCR and keeps one entry per CDR3 protein. The sample carries around 390,000 distinct CDR3 sequences, approximately 20% recorded once. The V gene is TRBV18, the J gene TRBJ2-1; unclear D gene. This TCR came from a male donor with ankylosing spondylitis. Source material: blood, either unsorted or a sorted T cell fraction (not recorded which). The CDR3 is CASSPHGEQFF. The CDR3 nucleotides read TGTGCCAGCTCACCCCACGGTGAGCAGTTCTTC.